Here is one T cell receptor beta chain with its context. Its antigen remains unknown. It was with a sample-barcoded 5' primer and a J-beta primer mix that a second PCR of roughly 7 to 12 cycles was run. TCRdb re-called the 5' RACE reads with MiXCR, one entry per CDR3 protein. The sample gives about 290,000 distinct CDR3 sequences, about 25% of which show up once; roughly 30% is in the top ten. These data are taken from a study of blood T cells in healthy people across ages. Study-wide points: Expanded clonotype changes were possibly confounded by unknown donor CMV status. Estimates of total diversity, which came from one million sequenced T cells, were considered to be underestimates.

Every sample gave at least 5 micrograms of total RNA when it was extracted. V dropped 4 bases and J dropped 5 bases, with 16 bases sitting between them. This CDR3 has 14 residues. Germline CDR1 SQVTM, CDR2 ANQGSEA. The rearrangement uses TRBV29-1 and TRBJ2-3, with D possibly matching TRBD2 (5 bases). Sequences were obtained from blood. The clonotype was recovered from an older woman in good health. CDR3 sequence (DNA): TGCAGCGTTGGAAACGGAAGGGAGATAGATACGCAGTATTTT. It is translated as CSVGNGREIDTQYF.